The 27 T cell receptor beta chains below were found in one sample sequenced in a study of CD8 T cells in Susac syndrome. Reverse transcription used about 0.45 to 1 ug RNA and random hexamers. TCRdb itself ran the immunoSEQ multiplex PCR reads through MiXCR, one entry per CDR3 protein. There are approximately 80,000 distinct CDR3 sequences in the sample; approximately 93% occur only once, and about 0.5% lies in the top ten. The material sequenced was CD8+ T cells from PBMCs. These receptors originate from a human donor with Susac syndrome.

This clonotype was recorded once. The V gene is TRBV5-4, the J gene TRBJ2-5; 8 nucleotides match TRBD2. The germline gives CDR1 SGHNT, CDR2 YYREEE (reference sequence). The CDR3 runs to 13 residues. Trimming removed 2 bases from V and 3 bases from J; junction bases left unmatched: 0. This CDR3 reads CASSLLAEETQYF. The DNA of the CDR3 is TGTGCCAGCAGCTTACTAGCGGAAGAGACCCAGTACTTC. Supplemented by reference TRBV5-4 and TRBJ2-5, the full variable domain reads ETGVTQSPTHLIKTRGQQVTLRCSSQSGHNTVSWYQQALGQGPQFIFQYYREEENGRGNFPPRFSGLQFPNYSSELNVNALELDDSALYLCASSLLAEETQYFGPGTRLLVL.

The chain couples TRBV4-1 to TRBJ1-6; no definite D call. The CDR3 covers 16 residues. With 5 bases removed from V and 0 bases from J, the gap between germline ends came to 11 bases. In germline, CDR1 is MGHRA, CDR2 YSYEKL. The CDR3 here is CASSTWPSSYNSPLHF. The CDR3 nucleotides are TGCGCCAGCAGCACCTGGCCAAGCTCCTATAATTCACCCCTCCACTTT.

This clonotype was recorded only once. The chain combines TRBV15 with TRBJ2-7; 10 nucleotides line up with TRBD1. The CDR3 has 14 amino acids. The germline CDR1 and CDR2 sequences are LNHNV and YYDKDF (reference sequence). J was trimmed by 4 bases and V by 1 base; bases with no gene match: 1. The CDR3 bases are TGTGCCACCAGCAGAGGACAGGGGGCTTACGAGCAGTACTTC. Its protein is CATSRGQGAYEQYF.

The chain has TRBV27 and TRBJ1-1; 7 bases are shared with TRBD1. This CDR3 region has 15 residues. The V gene's germline CDR1 is MNHEY and CDR2 SMNVEV (reference sequence). Losses at the gene ends were 5 bases for V and 8 bases for J; bases not matched to a gene: 14. The CDR3 region has the DNA TGTGCCAGCAGTGACCTACAGGGGCTTGGAGGGGAAGCTTTCTTT. It yields the protein CASSDLQGLGGEAFF.

V and J are TRBV6-2 or TRBV6-3 and TRBJ1-1; D perhaps matches TRBD1 (5 bases). Trimming stripped 7 bases from V and 8 bases from J, with 17 bases between. CDR1 is MNHEY, CDR2 SVGEGT, per germline. This CDR3 contains 13 residues. The CDR3 DNA sequence: TGTGCCAGCATCCCGGGGCACCCCCCCGAAGCTTTCTTT. Translating gives CASIPGHPPEAFF.

This clonotype came up once. The V gene is TRBV9, the J gene TRBJ2-7, with D perhaps matching TRBD2 (6 bases). The CDR3 consists of 16 residues. V was clipped by 4 bases and J by 0 bases, with 17 bases between them. CDR1 SGDLS and CDR2 YYNGEE come from the germline V gene. In DNA, the CDR3 is TGTGCCAGCAGCCCCGGGGGTGGAGGTAACTCCTACGAGCAGTACTTC. Protein sequence: CASSPGGGGNSYEQYF.

This clonotype has a single count. The chain uses TRBV20-1 and TRBJ2-3; possibly TRBD1 or TRBD2 for D (6 bases each). The CDR3 contains 18 residues. Trimming stripped 2 bases from V and 4 bases from J, with 25 bases between. Germline V gene lookup returns CDR1 DFQATT and CDR2 SNEGSKA (reference sequence). CDR3 amino acids: CSARPYRISGGGPDTQYF. The CDR3 nucleotides are TGCAGTGCTAGACCGTACCGGATATCAGGAGGGGGGCCAGATACGCAGTATTTT.

V usage is TRBV10-3 and J usage is TRBJ1-2, with unresolved D. The CDR3 runs to 11 residues. Trimming shortened V by 8 bases and J by 4 bases, and 8 bases separated the two germline ends. Per germline, CDR1 ENHRY and CDR2 SYGVKD. The CDR3 DNA reads as TGTGCCATCGAAGGGTCCTATGGCTACACCTTC. Translated: CAIEGSYGYTF.

The rearrangement joins TRBV5-1 to TRBJ2-4; D remains unclear. The CDR3 has 13 amino acids. V was trimmed by 0 bases and J by 6 bases, leaving 7 bases between them. The germline gives CDR1 SGHRS, CDR2 YFSETQ. CDR3 bases: TGCGCCAGCAGCTTGGATCCAGGAAACATTCAGTACTTC. It specifies CASSLDPGNIQYF.

This chain connects TRBV27 to TRBJ1-6, with D hard to call. Germline CDR1 reads MNHEY; CDR2 reads SMNVEV (reference sequence). The CDR3 sequence is 15 residues long. The V end was cut by 2 bases, the J end by 5 bases, with 10 bases between. CDR3 DNA sequence: TGTGCCAGCAGTTTAGGTGCTGCACATAATTCACCCCTCCACTTT. It specifies CASSLGAAHNSPLHF.

This chain connects TRBV19 to TRBJ2-7; 9 bases agree with TRBD1. There are 15 residues in the CDR3. Germline CDR1 LNHDA, CDR2 SQIVND (reference sequence). Unmatched junction bases numbered 9, after V lost 4 bases and J lost 5 bases. The CDR3 protein is CASSNTGTGYHEQYF. DNA for the CDR3: TGTGCCAGTAGTAACACCGGGACAGGGTACCACGAGCAGTACTTC.

The chain links TRBV6-2 or TRBV6-3 to TRBJ2-1; a possible D gene is TRBD1 (5 bases). The V end was cut by 4 bases, the J end by 7 bases, with 11 bases between. CDR3 length equals 13 residues. Germline V CDR1 and CDR2: MNHEY, SVGEGT. Here the CDR3 DNA reads TGTGCCAGCAGTTTGACAGATACAAATGAGCAGTTCTTC. This encodes CASSLTDTNEQFF.

V is TRBV9 and J is TRBJ2-1; the D call may be TRBD1 or TRBD2 (5 bases each). V was trimmed by 0 bases and J by 5 bases, leaving 12 bases between them. The CDR3 runs to 15 residues. In germline, CDR1 is SGDLS, CDR2 YYNGEE. CDR3 nucleotide sequence: TGTGCCAGCAGCGTAGACCGGGGCTTTGACAATGAGCAGTTCTTC. This encodes CASSVDRGFDNEQFF.

The V call is TRBV29-1, the J call TRBJ2-1; tentative D call: TRBD1 (5 bases). Germline V lookup: CDR1 SQVTM, CDR2 ANQGSEA. The CDR3 is 12 amino acids. V lost 3 bases and J lost 9, with 12 bases in between. For the CDR3, the DNA is TGCAGCGTTGAGGGCAGGGTAGGTGAGCAGTTCTTC. It is translated as CSVEGRVGEQFF.

The rearrangement uses TRBV14 and TRBJ2-3; D gene unclear. Trimming took 5 bases from V and 2 from J, leaving 17 bases between them. CDR1 is SGHDN and CDR2 is FVKESK in the germline V gene. The CDR3 is 16 amino acids. This CDR3 is CASSDRTAGYTDTQYF. The CDR3 DNA reads as TGTGCCAGCAGCGACCGGACCGCCGGCTACACAGATACGCAGTATTTT.

The chain employs TRBV30 and TRBJ1-2; no firm D call. The CDR3 is 13 amino acids. In germline, CDR1 is GTSNPN, CDR2 SVGIG (reference sequence). The V end was cut by 0 bases, the J end by 6 bases, with 11 bases between. The CDR3 nucleotides are TGTGCCTGGAGTGTACTCCCGTCCCATGGCTACACCTTC. This codes for CAWSVLPSHGYTF.

V gene TRBV14 combines with J gene TRBJ2-7, with 7 bases aligning to TRBD1. The CDR3 runs 14 residues. Per the germline V gene, CDR1 is SGHDN and CDR2 is FVKESK. V lost 2 bases to trimming and J lost 2 bases; unmatched junction nucleotides: 3. The CDR3 DNA reads as TGTGCCAGCAGCCAACGGACAGGAACCTACGAGCAGTACTTC. This encodes CASSQRTGTYEQYF.

V is TRBV10-3 and J is TRBJ2-1; 11 nucleotides align to TRBD2. J gave up 3 bases and V 7 bases, and 2 bases lay outside the gene matches. This CDR3 is 14 amino acids long. The V gene's germline CDR1 is ENHRY and CDR2 SYGVKD. CDR3 sequence reads: CAIKTSGDYNEQFF. In DNA form, the CDR3 reads TGTGCCATCAAGACTAGCGGGGACTACAATGAGCAGTTCTTC.

The chain combines TRBV5-4 with TRBJ2-5; 9 bases map to TRBD1. V was pared by 1 base and J by 5 bases, with 6 bases of the junction left unmatched. The V gene's germline CDR1 is SGHNT and CDR2 YYREEE (reference sequence). The CDR3 has 15 amino acids. This chain's CDR3 is CASSLSSGQGETQYF. The DNA of the CDR3 is TGTGCCAGCAGCTTGAGTAGCGGACAGGGGGAGACCCAGTACTTC.

The chain couples TRBV5-1 to TRBJ2-1; D tentatively fits TRBD1 or TRBD2 (5 bases each). CDR3 length: 17 amino acids. Germline V lookup: CDR1 SGHRS, CDR2 YFSETQ. Trimming removed 2 bases at V and 0 bases at J, with 15 bases between. CDR3 residues: CASSFPIEGSSYNEQFF. The DNA for the CDR3 is TGCGCCAGCAGCTTCCCCATTGAGGGGAGCTCCTACAATGAGCAGTTCTTC.

The chain has TRBV2 and TRBJ1-2; D is ambiguous. Germline loops: CDR1 SNHLY, CDR2 FYNNEI. This CDR3 spans 14 amino acids. V gave up 7 bases and J gave up 4 bases, with 16 bases separating them. CDR3 in amino acids: CASIDSQLGYGYTF. Here the CDR3 DNA reads TGTGCCAGCATTGATTCACAATTGGGCTATGGCTACACCTTC.

The chain couples TRBV3-1 to TRBJ1-2; 9 bases are shared with TRBD1. Germline CDR1 is LGHDT and CDR2 is YNNKEL (reference sequence). The junction had 8 bases not matched to a gene; V was cut back by 4 bases and J by 2 bases. This CDR3 contains 16 residues. CDR3 coding DNA: TGTGCCAGCAGCCCCTATCTTGGACAGGGGAACTATGGCTACACCTTC. It specifies CASSPYLGQGNYGYTF.

The rearrangement joins TRBV29-1 to TRBJ2-6; tentatively, D is TRBD2 (5 bases). Trimming removed 4 bases at V and 1 base at J, with 14 bases between. Germline V gene sequence: CDR1 SQVTM, CDR2 ANQGSEA. The CDR3 covers 16 residues. CDR3 sequence reads: CSVGGLGPSGANVLTF. CDR3 nucleotide sequence: TGCAGCGTTGGAGGGCTAGGGCCATCTGGGGCCAACGTCCTGACTTTC.

The gene calls are TRBV12-3 or TRBV12-4 and TRBJ2-4; 9 positions match TRBD1. V trimming: 5 bases; J trimming: 5 bases; junction bases outside the gene matches: 7. The CDR3 is made up of 15 amino acids. DNA for the CDR3: TGTGCCAGCAGTCTACAGGGGGCGAAGGAAAACATTCAGTACTTC. This codes for CASSLQGAKENIQYF.

This clonotype was counted a single time. CDR3 amino acids: CSARDQGAADTGELFF. The CDR3 coding sequence is TGCAGTGCTAGAGATCAGGGGGCGGCGGACACCGGGGAGCTGTTTTTT. The V gene is TRBV20-1, the J gene TRBJ2-2; TRBD1 agrees at 8 bases. J lost 3 bases, V lost 0 bases, and 6 bases had no gene match. The CDR3 covers 16 residues. Germline loops: CDR1 DFQATT, CDR2 SNEGSKA (reference sequence).

V gene TRBV27 combines with J gene TRBJ1-2; tentative D call: TRBD1 (5 bases). Trimming took 11 bases from V and 8 from J, leaving 18 bases between them. The CDR3 sequence is 12 residues long. The germline V gene encodes CDR1 MNHEY and CDR2 SMNVEV (reference sequence). The CDR3: CAVPADNGGYTF. The CDR3 nucleotides are TGTGCCGTCCCTGCGGACAATGGGGGCTACACCTTC.

V usage is TRBV11-2 and J usage is TRBJ2-7; D is possibly TRBD1 (6 bases). The V end was cut by 6 bases, the J end by 2 bases, with 14 bases between. Germline CDR1 is SGHAT and CDR2 is FQNNGV. This CDR3 spans 14 amino acids. The CDR3 sequence is CASRGNQGTYEQYF. CDR3 DNA: TGTGCCAGCAGGGGGAATCAGGGGACCTACGAGCAGTACTTC.